These T cell receptor beta chains were read from a single sample in a study of blood T cells in healthy people across ages. TCRdb re-called the 5' RACE reads with MiXCR, one entry per CDR3 protein. Of about 1.1 million distinct CDR3 sequences in the sample, around two fifths were seen once. Sequencing was performed on blood. The origin of the receptors is a man aged 18 to 35 in good health. CDR3s include the opening cysteine and the closing phenylalanine or tryptophan. D genes are given only for firm matches. Some rows mark clone size as missing; the rest say once, few, many or name a class of expanded clone.

>TRBJ2-3|few|TRBV20-1|NA
TGCAGTGCTAGGAACCCAGGGGGACTAGGTGCAGATACGCAGTATTTT
CSARNPGGLGADTQYF
>TRBJ2-1|NA|TRBV25-1|TRBD1
TGTGCCAGCAGTGATCGGGACAGACCAAACAATGAGCAGTTCTTC
CASSDRDRPNNEQFF
>TRBJ1-2|few|TRBV9|NA
TGTGCCAGCAGGCCGGGACACGAAGCTAACTATGGCTACACCTTC
CASRPGHEANYGYTF
>TRBJ1-2|NA|TRBV6-5|NA
TGTGCCAGCAGTTTACAGGCAGGGGCTGGCTACACCTTC
CASSLQAGAGYTF
>TRBJ2-1|NA|TRBV20-1|NA
TGCAGTGCTGACTCACTAGCTAGCTACAATGAGCAGTTCTTC
CSADSLASYNEQFF
>TRBJ2-1|NA|TRBV4-3|NA
TGCGCCAGCAGCCAAGATGTCCAGGGATCGGAGAATGAGCAGTTCTTC
CASSQDVQGSENEQFF
>TRBJ1-5|few|TRBV4-1|TRBD1
TGCGCCAGCAGCCAAGGGATTAGGGGGCTCAATCAGCCCCAGCATTTT
CASSQGIRGLNQPQHF
>TRBJ2-1|NA|TRBV7-3|NA
TGTGCCAGCAGCTTAAACGCGGGTAACAATGAGCAGTTCTTC
CASSLNAGNNEQFF
>TRBJ2-3|NA|TRBV20-1|NA
TGCTGTGCTAGAGATGGAGGCAGGGCGACAGATACGCAGTATTTT
CCARDGGRATDTQYF
>TRBJ1-6|few|TRBV20-1|TRBD1
TGCAGTGCTAGTTTTGGGACAGGGAATTCACCCCTCCACTTT
CSASFGTGNSPLHF
>TRBJ1-5|few|TRBV20-1|NA
TGCAGTGCTAGCGACAGGTATAGCAATCAGCCCCAGCATTTT
CSASDRYSNQPQHF
>TRBJ1-5|NA|TRBV4-1|NA
TGCGCCAGCAGCCAAGTTTGGGTCAGCAGCCCTAGCAATCAGCCCCAGCATTTT
CASSQVWVSSPSNQPQHF